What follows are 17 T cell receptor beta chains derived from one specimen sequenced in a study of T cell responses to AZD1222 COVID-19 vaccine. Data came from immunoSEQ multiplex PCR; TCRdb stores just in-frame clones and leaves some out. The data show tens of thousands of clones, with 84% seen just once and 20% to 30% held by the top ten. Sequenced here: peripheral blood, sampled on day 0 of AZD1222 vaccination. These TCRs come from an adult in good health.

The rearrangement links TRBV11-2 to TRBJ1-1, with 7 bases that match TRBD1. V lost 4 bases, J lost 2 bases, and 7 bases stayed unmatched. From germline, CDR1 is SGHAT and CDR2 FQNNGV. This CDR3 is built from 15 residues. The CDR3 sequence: CASSSPGTVNTEAFF. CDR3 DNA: TGTGCCAGCAGCTCCCCTGGGACAGTAAACACTGAAGCTTTCTTT.

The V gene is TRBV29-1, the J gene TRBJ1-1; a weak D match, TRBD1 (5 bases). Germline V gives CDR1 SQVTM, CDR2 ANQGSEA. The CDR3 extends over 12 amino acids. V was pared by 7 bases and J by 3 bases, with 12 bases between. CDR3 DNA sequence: TGCAGCGGGGGCCTCTTGGACACTGAAGCTTTCTTT. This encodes CSGGLLDTEAFF.

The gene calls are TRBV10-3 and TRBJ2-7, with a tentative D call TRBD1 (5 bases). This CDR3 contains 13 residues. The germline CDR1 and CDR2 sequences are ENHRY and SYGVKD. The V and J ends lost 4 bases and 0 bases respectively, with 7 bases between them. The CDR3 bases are TGTGCCATCAGTGGGGGCCCCTCCTACGAGCAGTACTTC. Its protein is CAISGGPSYEQYF.

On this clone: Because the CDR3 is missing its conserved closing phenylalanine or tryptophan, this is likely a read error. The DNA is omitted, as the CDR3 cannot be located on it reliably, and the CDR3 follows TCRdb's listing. The CDR3: CASSQGGRMIV. The rearrangement uses TRBV3-1 (or the pseudogene TRBV3-2) and TRBJ1-1; whether TRBD1, the table's D call, matches the DNA was not checked. Termini included, the CDR3 measures 11 amino acids. Germline V lookup: CDR1 LGHDT, CDR2 YNNKEL (reference sequence).

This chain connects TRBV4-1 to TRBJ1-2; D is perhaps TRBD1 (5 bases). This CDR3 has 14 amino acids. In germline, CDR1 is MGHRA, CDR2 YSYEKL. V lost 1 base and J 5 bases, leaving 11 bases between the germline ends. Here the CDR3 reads CASSQAGTRYGYTF. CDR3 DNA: TGCGCCAGCAGCCAAGCCGGGACGCGTTATGGCTACACCTTC.

The DNA of the CDR3 is TGTGCCAGCAGCCGGGACAGAAACACCGGGGAGCTGTTTTTT. Encoded protein: CASSRDRNTGELFF. This chain links TRBV27 with TRBJ2-2; TRBD1 matches at 7 bases. Per the germline V gene, CDR1 is MNHEY and CDR2 is SMNVEV (reference sequence). The CDR3 has 14 amino acids. V was pared by 6 bases and J by 2 bases, with 3 bases of the junction left unmatched.

The CDR3 here is CASAETSGKADEQFF. The CDR3 DNA follows: TGTGCCAGCGCAGAGACTAGCGGGAAGGCCGATGAGCAGTTCTTC. V is TRBV7-7 and J is TRBJ2-1; 11 positions match TRBD2. This CDR3 spans 15 amino acids. Germline V gene data show CDR1 as SSHAT and CDR2 as FNYEAQ (reference sequence). Losses at the gene ends were 8 bases for V and 8 bases for J; bases not matched to a gene: 11.

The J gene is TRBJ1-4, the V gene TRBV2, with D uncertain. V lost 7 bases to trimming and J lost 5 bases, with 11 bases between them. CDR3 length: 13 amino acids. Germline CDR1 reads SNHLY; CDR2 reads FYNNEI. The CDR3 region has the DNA TGTGCCAGCATTAGTGACGGAAATGAAAAACTGTTTTTT. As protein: CASISDGNEKLFF. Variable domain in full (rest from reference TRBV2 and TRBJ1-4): EPEVTQTPSHQVTQMGQEVILRCVPISNHLYFYWYRQILGQKVEFLVSFYNNEISEKSEIFDDQFSVERPDGSNFTLKIRSTKLEDSAMYFCASISDGNEKLFFGSGTQLSVL.

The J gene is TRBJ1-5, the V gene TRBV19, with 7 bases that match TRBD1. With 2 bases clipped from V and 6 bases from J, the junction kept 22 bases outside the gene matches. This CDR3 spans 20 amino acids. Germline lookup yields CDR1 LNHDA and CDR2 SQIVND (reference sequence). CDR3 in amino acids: CASSIPRKNRQGGYGQPQHF. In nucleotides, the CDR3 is TGTGCCAGTAGTATACCCCGTAAGAACCGACAGGGAGGTTACGGTCAGCCCCAGCATTTT.

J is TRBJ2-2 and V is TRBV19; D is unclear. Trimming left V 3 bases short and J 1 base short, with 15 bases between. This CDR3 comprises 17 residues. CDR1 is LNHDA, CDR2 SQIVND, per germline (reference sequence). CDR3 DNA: TGTGCCAGTAGTATCAGCCACGACTTCGAGAACACCGGGGAGCTGTTTTTT. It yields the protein CASSISHDFENTGELFF.

CDR3 sequence: CASSPEAVSGSEAFF. CDR3 nucleotides: TGTGCCAGCAGCCCAGAGGCAGTAAGCGGTTCTGAAGCTTTCTTT. V gene TRBV11-2 combines with J gene TRBJ1-1, with no clear D. The CDR3 runs to 15 residues. The germline V gene encodes CDR1 SGHAT and CDR2 FQNNGV. Trimming shortened V by 5 bases and J by 6 bases, and 19 bases separated the two germline ends.

CDR3 in amino acids: CASSPLTSGTGELFF. The CDR3 bases are TGTGCCAGCAGTCCCCTCACTAGCGGCACCGGGGAGCTGTTTTTT. The chain employs TRBV2 and TRBJ2-2; TRBD2 agrees at 8 bases. The CDR3 runs to 15 residues. V lost 5 bases to trimming and J lost 4 bases; unmatched junction nucleotides: 6. From germline, CDR1 is SNHLY and CDR2 FYNNEI.

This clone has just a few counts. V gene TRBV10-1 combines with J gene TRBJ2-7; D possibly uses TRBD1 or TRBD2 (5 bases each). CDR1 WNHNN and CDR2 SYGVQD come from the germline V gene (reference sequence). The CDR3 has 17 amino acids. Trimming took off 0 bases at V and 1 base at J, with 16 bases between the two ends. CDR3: CASSESRGQGRSYEQYF. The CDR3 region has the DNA TGCGCCAGCAGTGAGTCCAGAGGGCAGGGTCGGTCCTACGAGCAGTACTTC.

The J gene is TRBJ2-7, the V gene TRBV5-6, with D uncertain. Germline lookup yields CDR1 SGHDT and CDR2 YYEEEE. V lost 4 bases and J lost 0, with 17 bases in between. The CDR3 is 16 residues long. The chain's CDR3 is CASSLRYSQDSYEQYF. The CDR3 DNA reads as TGTGCCAGCAGCCTGAGGTATTCCCAAGACTCCTACGAGCAGTACTTC.

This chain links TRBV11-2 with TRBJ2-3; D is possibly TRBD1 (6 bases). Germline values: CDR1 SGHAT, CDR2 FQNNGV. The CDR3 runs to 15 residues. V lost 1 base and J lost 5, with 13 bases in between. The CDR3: CASSLGSAGVDTQYF. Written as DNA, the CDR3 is TGTGCCAGCAGCTTAGGTTCGGCAGGGGTAGATACGCAGTATTTT.

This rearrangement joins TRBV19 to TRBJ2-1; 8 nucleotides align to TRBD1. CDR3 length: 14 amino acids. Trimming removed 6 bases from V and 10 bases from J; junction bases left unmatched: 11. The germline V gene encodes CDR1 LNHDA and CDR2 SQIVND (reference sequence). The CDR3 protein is CASRLLGQEMEQFF. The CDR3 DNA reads TGTGCCAGTAGGCTCCTGGGACAGGAGATGGAGCAGTTCTTC.

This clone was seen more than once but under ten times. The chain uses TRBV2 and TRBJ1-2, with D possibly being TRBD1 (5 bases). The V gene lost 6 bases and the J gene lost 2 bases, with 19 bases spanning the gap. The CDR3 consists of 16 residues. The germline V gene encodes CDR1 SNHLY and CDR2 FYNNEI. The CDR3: CASRLGTPGDNYGYTF. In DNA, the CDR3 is TGTGCCAGCAGGCTCGGGACTCCGGGAGACAACTATGGCTACACCTTC.